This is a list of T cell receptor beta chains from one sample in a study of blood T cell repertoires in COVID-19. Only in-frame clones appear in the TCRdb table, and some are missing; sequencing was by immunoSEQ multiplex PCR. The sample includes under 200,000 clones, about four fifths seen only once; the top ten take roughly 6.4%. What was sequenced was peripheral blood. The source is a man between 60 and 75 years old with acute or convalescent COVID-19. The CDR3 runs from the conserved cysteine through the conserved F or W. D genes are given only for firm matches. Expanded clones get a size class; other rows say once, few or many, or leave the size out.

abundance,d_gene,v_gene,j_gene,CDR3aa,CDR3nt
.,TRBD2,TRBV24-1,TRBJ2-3,CATSDFGGSLPDTQYF,TGTGCCACCAGTGATTTCGGCGGGAGCCTCCCAGATACGCAGTATTTT
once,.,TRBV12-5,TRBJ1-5,CASGPHWPQHF,TGTGCTAGTGGTCCCCATTGGCCCCAGCATTTT
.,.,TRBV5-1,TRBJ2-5,CASSPRQNQETQYF,TGCGCCAGCAGCCCCCGACAGAATCAAGAGACCCAGTACTTC
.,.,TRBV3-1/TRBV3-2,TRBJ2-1,CASSQGWGTSTLSSYNEQFF,TGTGCCAGCAGCCAAGGGTGGGGGACTTCTACCCTCAGCTCCTACAATGAGCAGTTCTTC
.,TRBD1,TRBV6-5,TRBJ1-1,CAVGGRGTEAFF,TGTGCCGTAGGGGGCCGGGGCACTGAAGCTTTCTTT
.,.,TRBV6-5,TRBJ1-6,CASSFDRRMDNSPLHF,TGTGCCAGCAGTTTTGACAGGAGAATGGATAATTCACCCCTCCACTTT
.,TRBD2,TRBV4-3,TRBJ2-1,CASSQDSRKRGERNEQFF,TGCGCCAGCAGCCAAGATTCAAGGAAGCGGGGGGAAAGGAATGAGCAGTTCTTC
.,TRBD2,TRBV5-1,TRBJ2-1,CASSGGLGAGDEQFF,TGCGCCAGCAGCGGTGGTCTAGGAGCGGGGGATGAGCAGTTCTTC
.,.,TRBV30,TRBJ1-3,CAWSASGHYSGNTIYF,TGTGCCTGGAGTGCGTCAGGACACTACTCTGGAAACACCATATATTTT
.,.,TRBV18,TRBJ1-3,CASSPPGGNSGNTIYF,TGTGCCAGCTCGCCACCGGGGGGAAACTCTGGAAACACCATATATTTT
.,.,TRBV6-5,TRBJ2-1,CASSYLAESYNEQFF,TGTGCCAGCAGTTACTTAGCGGAATCCTACAATGAGCAGTTCTTC
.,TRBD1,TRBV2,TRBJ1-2,CASSIDRVSYGYTF,TGTGCCAGCAGTATCGACAGGGTCTCCTATGGCTACACCTTC
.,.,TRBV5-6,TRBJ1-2,CASSPSVLSYGYTF,TGTGCCAGCAGCCCCTCGGTATTGAGCTATGGCTACACCTTC
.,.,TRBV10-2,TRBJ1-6,CASRDTTSYNSPLHF,TGCGCCAGCAGAGACACCACGTCCTATAATTCACCCCTCCACTTT
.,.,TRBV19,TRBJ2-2,CAGGDGGGGELFF,TGTGCCGGAGGGGACGGTGGCGGCGGGGAGCTGTTTTTT
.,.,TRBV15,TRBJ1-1,CATSRGTKGGTEAFF,TGTGCCACCAGCAGGGGAACTAAGGGAGGAACTGAAGCTTTCTTT
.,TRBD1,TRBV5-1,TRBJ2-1,CASSFADRGNVVDEQFF,TGCGCCAGCAGCTTCGCGGACAGGGGGAATGTCGTCGATGAGCAGTTCTTC
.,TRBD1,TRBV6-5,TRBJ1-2,CASSQTDRGYGYTF,TGTGCCAGCAGTCAAACCGACAGGGGCTATGGCTACACCTTC
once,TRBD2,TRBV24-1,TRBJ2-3,CATSVGLAVDTQYF,TGTGCCACCAGTGTCGGGCTAGCGGTAGATACGCAGTATTTT
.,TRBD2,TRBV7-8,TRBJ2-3,CASSLYGTSGRTDTQYF,TGTGCCAGCAGCTTATACGGGACTAGCGGGAGGACAGATACGCAGTATTTT
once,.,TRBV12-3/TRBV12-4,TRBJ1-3,CASQPGSGNTIYF,TGTGCCAGCCAACCGGGATCTGGAAACACCATATATTTT
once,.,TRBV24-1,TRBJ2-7,CATSGGGGRSYEQYF,TGTGCCACCAGTGGCGGGGGCGGGAGATCCTACGAGCAGTACTTC
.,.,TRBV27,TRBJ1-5,CASSTSGGRGLPQHF,TGTGCCAGCAGCACGTCTGGGGGCCGGGGATTGCCCCAGCATTTT
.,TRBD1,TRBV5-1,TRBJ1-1,CASKSGTGITEAFF,TGCGCCAGCAAATCCGGGACAGGGATCACTGAAGCTTTCTTT
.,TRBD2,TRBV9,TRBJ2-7,CASSARGDFDEQYF,TGTGCCAGCAGCGCGCGGGGGGATTTTGACGAGCAGTACTTC
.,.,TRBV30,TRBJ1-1,CAWSWRTEAFF,TGTGCCTGGAGTTGGAGGACTGAAGCTTTCTTT
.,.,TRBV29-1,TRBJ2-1,CSVDPGGVAFF,TGCAGCGTTGATCCCGGCGGCGTCGCGTTCTTC
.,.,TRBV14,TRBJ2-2,CASSQLLVPGELFF,TGTGCCAGCAGCCAATTACTAGTACCCGGGGAGCTGTTTTTT
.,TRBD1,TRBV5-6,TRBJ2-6,CASSFQGADNVLTF,TGTGCCAGCAGCTTCCAGGGGGCGGACAACGTCCTGACTTTC
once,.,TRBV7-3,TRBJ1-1,CASSSQGGYTEAFF,TGTGCCAGCAGTTCTCAGGGAGGCTACACTGAAGCTTTCTTT
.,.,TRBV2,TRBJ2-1,CASSPGNEQFF,TGTGCCAGCAGTCCGGGCAATGAGCAGTTCTTC
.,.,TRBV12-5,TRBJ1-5,CASGFRGNQPQHF,TGTGCTAGTGGTTTCAGGGGCAATCAGCCCCAGCATTTT
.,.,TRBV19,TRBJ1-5,CASSIAVEQPQHF,TGTGCCAGTAGTATAGCCGTGGAGCAGCCCCAGCATTTT
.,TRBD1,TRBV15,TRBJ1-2,CATSRTGEGEDGYTF,TGTGCCACCAGCAGAACAGGGGAAGGGGAGGATGGCTACACCTTC
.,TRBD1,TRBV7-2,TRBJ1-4,CASSTYGTGDEKLFF,TGTGCCAGCAGCACTTACGGGACAGGGGACGAAAAACTGTTTTTT
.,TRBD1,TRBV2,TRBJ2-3,CASSGQGIADTQYF,TGTGCCAGCAGTGGACAGGGAATAGCAGATACGCAGTATTTT
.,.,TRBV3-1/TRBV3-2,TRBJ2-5,CASSFGTQETQYF,TGTGCCAGCAGCTTCGGGACACAAGAGACCCAGTACTTC
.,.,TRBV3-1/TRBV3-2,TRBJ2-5,CASSQDGGQTRTQYF,TGTGCCAGCAGCCAAGATGGCGGACAGACTCGGACCCAGTACTTC
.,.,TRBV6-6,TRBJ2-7,CASQGGSYEQYF,TGTGCCTCCCAGGGGGGCTCCTACGAGCAGTACTTC
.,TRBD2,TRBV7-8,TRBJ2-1,CASSLGVGIAGGYYNEQFF,TGTGCCAGCAGCTTAGGAGTCGGAATAGCGGGAGGTTATTACAATGAGCAGTTCTTC
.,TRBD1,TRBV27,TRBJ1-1,CASRKNRGDAFF,TGTGCCAGCAGGAAAAACAGGGGCGATGCTTTCTTT
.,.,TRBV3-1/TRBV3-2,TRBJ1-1,CASSSRSGAFF,TGTGCCAGCAGCTCTCGATCCGGAGCTTTCTTT
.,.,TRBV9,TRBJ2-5,CASSVGPIANQETQYF,TGTGCCAGCAGCGTAGGTCCCATAGCAAATCAAGAGACCCAGTACTTC
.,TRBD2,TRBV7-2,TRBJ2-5,CASSSLRGAGGPGETQYF,TGTGCCAGCAGCTCGCTCCGCGGAGCGGGGGGGCCTGGAGAGACCCAGTACTTC